The rows below give T cell receptor beta chains drawn from one sample of a study of CD8+ T cells in alopecia areata. The data were produced by immunoSEQ multiplex PCR, yet TCRdb's version contains in-frame clones alone and is incomplete. The sample has 100,000 to 150,000 clones; roughly two fifths are singletons. Sequencing was carried out using CD4+ T cells sorted from blood. The receptors here all came from a human donor with alopecia areata. CDR3s include the opening cysteine and the closing phenylalanine or tryptophan. The D gene is left open where the match is weak. Clone size is not always given. Where it is, it says once, few, many or a class for expanded clones.

V: TRBV29-1
D: TRBD2
J: TRBJ2-3
length: 17
size: -
CDR3: CSVGGLAGGPGTDTQYF

V: TRBV2
D: -
J: TRBJ2-1
length: 15
size: -
CDR3: CASRGGTTPYNEQFF

V: TRBV7-9
D: -
J: TRBJ1-1
length: 16
size: -
CDR3: CASSQSFRTANTEAFF

V: TRBV5-1
D: TRBD1
J: TRBJ2-1
length: 15
size: few
CDR3: CASSSGQGPYNEQFF

V: TRBV28
D: -
J: TRBJ2-7
length: 17
size: many
CDR3: CASSGSRAEGTSYEQYF

V: TRBV7-2
D: -
J: TRBJ2-5
length: 11
size: few
CDR3: CASSLQETQYF

V: TRBV6-6
D: -
J: TRBJ2-7
length: 12
size: once
CDR3: CASSDRPYEQYF

V: TRBV5-1
D: TRBD2
J: TRBJ2-7
length: 13
size: -
CDR3: CASSLPGGDEQYF

V: TRBV27
D: -
J: TRBJ1-1
length: 14
size: -
CDR3: CASSSPHGATEAFF

V: TRBV18
D: -
J: TRBJ2-5
length: 16
size: -
CDR3: CASSPPAGLWQETQYF

V: TRBV27
D: TRBD2
J: TRBJ2-7
length: 13
size: -
CDR3: CASRGLAGVEQYF

V: TRBV6-5
D: -
J: TRBJ1-1
length: 13
size: -
CDR3: CASRYQGGTEAFF

V: TRBV29-1
D: TRBD1
J: TRBJ1-2
length: 15
size: -
CDR3: CSVENRDRDLYGYTF

V: TRBV30
D: -
J: TRBJ2-2
length: 12
size: many
CDR3: CAWASVTGELFF

V: TRBV5-4
D: TRBD2
J: TRBJ2-3
length: 16
size: few
CDR3: CASSLRAGGRTDTQYF

V: TRBV28
D: -
J: TRBJ1-5
length: 15
size: -
CDR3: CASSLITGVEQPQHF

V: TRBV30
D: -
J: TRBJ2-5
length: 15
size: -
CDR3: CAWAQNLGGRGTQYF

V: TRBV5-1
D: -
J: TRBJ2-7
length: 14
size: -
CDR3: CASGTDSGSYEQYF

V: TRBV29-1
D: TRBD1
J: TRBJ1-2
length: 11
size: -
CDR3: CSVGQGYGYTF

V: TRBV30
D: TRBD2
J: TRBJ2-1
length: 16
size: -
CDR3: CAWSHAGTSVYNEQFF

V: TRBV30
D: -
J: TRBJ2-4
length: 14
size: -
CDR3: CAWRVPGAKNIQYF

V: TRBV30
D: TRBD2
J: TRBJ2-1
length: 15
size: -
CDR3: CAWSVGTSPSNEQFF

V: TRBV29-1
D: -
J: TRBJ1-1
length: 13
size: -
CDR3: CSAIRGMNTEAFF

V: TRBV28
D: -
J: TRBJ2-2
length: 12
size: -
CDR3: CASSSVSGELFF

V: TRBV5-4
D: TRBD2
J: TRBJ2-1
length: 16
size: -
CDR3: CASSPGGGPSYNEQFF

V: TRBV4-3
D: TRBD2
J: TRBJ2-7
length: 15
size: -
CDR3: CASSQEVAGVEEQYF

V: TRBV5-6
D: -
J: TRBJ2-2
length: 12
size: few
CDR3: CASSWNTGELFF

V: TRBV29-1
D: -
J: TRBJ1-1
length: 13
size: few
CDR3: CSVGETRGTEAFF

V: TRBV9
D: -
J: TRBJ2-2
length: 15
size: -
CDR3: CASSVGQVQTGELFF

V: TRBV29-1
D: TRBD1
J: TRBJ2-7
length: 14
size: -
CDR3: CSVVNQRQGGEQYF

V: TRBV28
D: -
J: TRBJ2-2
length: 13
size: few
CDR3: CASSPPNTGELFF

V: TRBV29-1
D: -
J: TRBJ2-7
length: 13
size: few
CDR3: CSVFPTSSYEQYF